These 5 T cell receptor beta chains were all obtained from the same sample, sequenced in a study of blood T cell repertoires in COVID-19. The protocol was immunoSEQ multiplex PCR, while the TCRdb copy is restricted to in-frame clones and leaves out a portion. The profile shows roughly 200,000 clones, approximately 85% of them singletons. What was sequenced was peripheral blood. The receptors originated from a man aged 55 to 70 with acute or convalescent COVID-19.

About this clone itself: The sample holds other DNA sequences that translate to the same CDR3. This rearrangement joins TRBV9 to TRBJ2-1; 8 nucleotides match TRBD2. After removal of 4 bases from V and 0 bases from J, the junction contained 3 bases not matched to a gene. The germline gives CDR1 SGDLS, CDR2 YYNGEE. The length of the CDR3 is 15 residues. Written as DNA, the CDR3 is TGTGCCAGCAGCTTAAGCGGGAGCTCCTACAATGAGCAGTTCTTC. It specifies CASSLSGSSYNEQFF.

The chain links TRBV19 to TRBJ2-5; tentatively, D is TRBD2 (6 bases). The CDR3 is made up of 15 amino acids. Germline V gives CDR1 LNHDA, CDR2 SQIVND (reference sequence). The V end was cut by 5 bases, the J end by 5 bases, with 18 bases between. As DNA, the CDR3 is TGTGCCAGTAGTTCACGGGGGTGGGGTGGGGAGACCCAGTACTTC. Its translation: CASSSRGWGGETQYF. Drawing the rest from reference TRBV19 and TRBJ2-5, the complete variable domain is DGGITQSPKYLFRKEGQNVTLSCEQNLNHDAMYWYRQDPGQGLRLIYYSQIVNDFQKGDIAEGYSVSREKKESFPLTVTSAQKNPTAFYLCASSSRGWGGETQYFGPGTRLLVL.

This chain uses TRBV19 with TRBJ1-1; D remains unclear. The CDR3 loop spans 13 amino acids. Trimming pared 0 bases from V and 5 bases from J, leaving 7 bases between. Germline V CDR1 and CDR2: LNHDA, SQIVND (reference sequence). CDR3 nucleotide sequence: TGTGCCAGTAGTATAGAGCGGGGTACTGAAGCTTTCTTT. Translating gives CASSIERGTEAFF.

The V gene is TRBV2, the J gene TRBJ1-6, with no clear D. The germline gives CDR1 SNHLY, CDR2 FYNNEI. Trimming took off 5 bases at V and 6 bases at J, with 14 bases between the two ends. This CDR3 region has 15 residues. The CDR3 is CASSPHSGVNSPLHF. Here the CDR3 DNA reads TGTGCCAGCAGTCCCCACTCCGGTGTTAATTCACCCCTCCACTTT.

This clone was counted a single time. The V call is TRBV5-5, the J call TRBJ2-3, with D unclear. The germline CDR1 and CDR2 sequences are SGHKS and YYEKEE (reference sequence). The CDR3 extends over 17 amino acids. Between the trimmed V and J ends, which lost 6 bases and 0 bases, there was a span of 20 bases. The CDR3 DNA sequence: TGTGCCAGCACCGTTACCCTAGATCTAACCAGCACAGATACGCAGTATTTT. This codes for CASTVTLDLTSTDTQYF.